This T cell receptor (beta chain) was retrieved from a study of T cells after yellow fever vaccination. In its sample, this clonotype was seen a few times. Its antigen is undetermined. Generation of TCR cDNA used 5'RACE template switching (which added a universal primer site and UMIs). MiXCR was run by TCRdb on the 5' RACE reads, yielding one entry per CDR3 protein. This table holds 300,000 to 400,000 distinct CDR3 sequences, about an eighth found once. Study results and caveats: When the response was secondary, it was weaker but reached its peak faster, day 5 versus 15.

The CDR3 runs to 18 residues. Germline CDR1 SGHNT, CDR2 YYREEE (reference sequence). V was clipped by 4 bases and J by 3 bases, with 25 bases between them. Source: CD4+ T cells sorted from PBMCs, taken 15 days after the yellow fever booster vaccination. This chain links TRBV5-4 with TRBJ2-5, with D possibly called TRBD1 or TRBD2 (5 bases each). The sequence derives from a man aged 18 to 29 who received the YFV17D yellow fever vaccine. CDR3 protein: CASSHKGRSQGSEETQYF. Written as DNA, the CDR3 is TGTGCCAGCAGCCACAAGGGACGGTCTCAGGGAAGTGAAGAGACCCAGTACTTC. Based on the CDR3 plus reference TRBV5-4 and TRBJ2-5, the full variable domain is ETGVTQSPTHLIKTRGQQVTLRCSSQSGHNTVSWYQQALGQGPQFIFQYYREEENGRGNFPPRFSGLQFPNYSSELNVNALELDDSALYLCASSHKGRSQGSEETQYFGPGTRLLVL.